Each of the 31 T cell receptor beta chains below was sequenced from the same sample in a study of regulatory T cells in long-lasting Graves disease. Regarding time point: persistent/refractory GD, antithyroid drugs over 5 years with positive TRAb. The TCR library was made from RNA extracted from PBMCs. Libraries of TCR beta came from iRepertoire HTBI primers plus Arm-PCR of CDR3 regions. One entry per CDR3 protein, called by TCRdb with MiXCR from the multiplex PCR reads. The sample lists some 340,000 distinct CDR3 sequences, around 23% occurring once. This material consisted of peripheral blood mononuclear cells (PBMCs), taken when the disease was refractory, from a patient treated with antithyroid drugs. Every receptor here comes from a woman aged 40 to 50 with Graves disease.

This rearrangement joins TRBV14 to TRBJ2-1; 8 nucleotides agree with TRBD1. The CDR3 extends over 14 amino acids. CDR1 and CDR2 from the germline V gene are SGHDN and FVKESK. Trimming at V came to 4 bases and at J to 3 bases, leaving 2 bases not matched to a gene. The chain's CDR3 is CASSRDRYYNEQFF. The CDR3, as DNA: TGTGCCAGCAGCCGGGACAGGTACTACAATGAGCAGTTCTTC.

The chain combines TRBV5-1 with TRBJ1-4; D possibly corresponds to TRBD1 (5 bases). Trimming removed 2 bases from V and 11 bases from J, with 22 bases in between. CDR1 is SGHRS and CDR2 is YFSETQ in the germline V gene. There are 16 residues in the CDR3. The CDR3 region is CASSLWGDSQREKLFF. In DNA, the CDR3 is TGCGCCAGCAGCTTATGGGGGGATTCGCAACGGGAGAAACTGTTTTTT. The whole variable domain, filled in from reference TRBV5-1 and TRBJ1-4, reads KAGVTQTPRYLIKTRGQQVTLSCSPISGHRSVSWYQQTPGQGLQFLFEYFSETQRNKGNFPGRFSGRQFSNSRSEMNVSTLELGDSALYLCASSLWGDSQREKLFFGSGTQLSVL.

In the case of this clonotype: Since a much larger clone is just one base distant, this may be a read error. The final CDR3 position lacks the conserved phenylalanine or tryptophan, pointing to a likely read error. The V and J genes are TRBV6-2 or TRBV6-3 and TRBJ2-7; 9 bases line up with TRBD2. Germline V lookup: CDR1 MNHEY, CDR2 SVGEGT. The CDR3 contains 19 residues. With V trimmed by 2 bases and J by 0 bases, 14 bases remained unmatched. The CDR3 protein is CASSYTGLATDPSSYEQYS. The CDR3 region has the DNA TGTGCCAGCAGTTACACCGGACTAGCGACCGACCCAAGCTCCTACGAGCAGTACTCC.

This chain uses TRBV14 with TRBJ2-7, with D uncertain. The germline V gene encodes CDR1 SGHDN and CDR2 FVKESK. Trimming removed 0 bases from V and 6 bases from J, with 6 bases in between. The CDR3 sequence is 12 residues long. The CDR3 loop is CASSQDPLEQYF. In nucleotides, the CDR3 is TGTGCCAGCAGCCAAGACCCCCTCGAGCAGTACTTC. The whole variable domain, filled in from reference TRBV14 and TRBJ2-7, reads EAGVTQFPSHSVIEKGQTVTLRCDPISGHDNLYWYRRVMGKEIKFLLHFVKESKQDESGMPNNRFLAERTGGTYSTLKVQPAELEDSGVYFCASSQDPLEQYFGPGTRLTVT.

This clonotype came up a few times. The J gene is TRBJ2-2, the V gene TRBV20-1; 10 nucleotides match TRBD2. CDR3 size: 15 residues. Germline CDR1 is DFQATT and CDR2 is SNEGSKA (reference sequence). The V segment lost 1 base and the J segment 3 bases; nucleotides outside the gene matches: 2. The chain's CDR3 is CSARGTSGDTGELFF. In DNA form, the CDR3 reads TGCAGTGCTAGAGGGACTAGCGGAGACACCGGGGAGCTGTTTTTT.

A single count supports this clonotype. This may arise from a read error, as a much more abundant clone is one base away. This CDR3 reads CAGSMKETQYF. The CDR3 DNA is TGTGCCGGCAGTATGAAGGAGACCCAGTACTTC. V is TRBV27 and J is TRBJ2-5; no reliable D call. This CDR3 is built from 11 residues. Germline V gene sequence: CDR1 MNHEY, CDR2 SMNVEV (reference sequence).

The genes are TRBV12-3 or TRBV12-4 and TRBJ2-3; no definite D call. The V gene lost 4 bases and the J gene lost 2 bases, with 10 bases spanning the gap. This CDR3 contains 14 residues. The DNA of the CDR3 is TGTGCCAGCAGTTGGTCTAGGCCCACAGATACGCAGTATTTT. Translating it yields CASSWSRPTDTQYF.

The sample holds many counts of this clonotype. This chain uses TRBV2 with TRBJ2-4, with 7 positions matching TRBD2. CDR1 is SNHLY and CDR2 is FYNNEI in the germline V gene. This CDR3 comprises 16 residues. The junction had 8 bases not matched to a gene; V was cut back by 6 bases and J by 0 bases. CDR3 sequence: CASSVTSASAKNIQYF. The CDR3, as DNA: TGTGCCAGCAGCGTTACTAGCGCGTCAGCCAAAAACATTCAGTACTTC.

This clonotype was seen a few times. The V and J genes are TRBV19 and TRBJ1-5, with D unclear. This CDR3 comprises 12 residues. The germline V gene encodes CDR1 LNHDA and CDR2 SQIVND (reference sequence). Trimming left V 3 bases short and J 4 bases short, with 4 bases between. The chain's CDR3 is CASSMPNQPQHF. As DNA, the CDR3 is TGTGCCAGTAGTATGCCAAATCAGCCCCAGCATTTT.

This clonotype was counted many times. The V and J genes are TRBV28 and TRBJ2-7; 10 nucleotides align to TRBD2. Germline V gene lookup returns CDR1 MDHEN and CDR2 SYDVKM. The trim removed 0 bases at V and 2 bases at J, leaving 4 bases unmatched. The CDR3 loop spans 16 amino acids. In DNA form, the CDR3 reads TGTGCCAGCAGTTTATGGAGCGGGGGGGCCCCCTACGAGCAGTACTTC. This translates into CASSLWSGGAPYEQYF.

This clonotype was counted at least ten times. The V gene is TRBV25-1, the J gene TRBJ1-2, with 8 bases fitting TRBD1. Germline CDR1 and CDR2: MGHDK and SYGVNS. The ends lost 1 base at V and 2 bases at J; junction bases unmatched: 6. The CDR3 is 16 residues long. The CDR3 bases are TGTGCCAGCAGTGAATCAGGACAGGGACTCAACTATGGCTACACCTTC. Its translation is CASSESGQGLNYGYTF.

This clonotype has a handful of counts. For the CDR3, the DNA is TGCAGTGCTGAGGACAGGCCGTTCTTAGAGGGGGGCACCTTC. Its translation: CSAEDRPFLEGGTF. V gene TRBV20-1 combines with J gene TRBJ1-2, with TRBD1 identical over 7 bases. V trimming: 5 bases; J trimming: 13 bases; junction bases outside the gene matches: 19. The germline V gene has CDR1 DFQATT and CDR2 SNEGSKA (reference sequence). CDR3 length: 14 amino acids.

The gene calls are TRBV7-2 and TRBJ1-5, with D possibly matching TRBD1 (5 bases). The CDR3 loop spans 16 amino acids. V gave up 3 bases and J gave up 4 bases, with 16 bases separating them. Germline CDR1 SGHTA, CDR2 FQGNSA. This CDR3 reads CASSLLKWTRNQPQHF. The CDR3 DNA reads TGTGCCAGCAGCTTGCTAAAGTGGACACGTAATCAGCCCCAGCATTTT.

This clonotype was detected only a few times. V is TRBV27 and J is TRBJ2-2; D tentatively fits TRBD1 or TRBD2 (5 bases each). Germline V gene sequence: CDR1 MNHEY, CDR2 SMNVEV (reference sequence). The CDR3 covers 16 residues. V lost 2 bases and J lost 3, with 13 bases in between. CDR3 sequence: CASSLIGTSYTGELFF. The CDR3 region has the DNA TGTGCCAGCAGTTTAATCGGGACGTCGTACACCGGGGAGCTGTTTTTT.

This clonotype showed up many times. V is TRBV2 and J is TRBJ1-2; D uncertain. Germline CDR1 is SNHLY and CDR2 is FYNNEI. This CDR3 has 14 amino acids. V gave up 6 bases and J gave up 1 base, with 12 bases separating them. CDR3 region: CASRISSFNYGYTF. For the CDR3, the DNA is TGTGCCAGCAGAATCTCTTCCTTTAACTATGGCTACACCTTC. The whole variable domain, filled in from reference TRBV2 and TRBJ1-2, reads EPEVTQTPSHQVTQMGQEVILRCVPISNHLYFYWYRQILGQKVEFLVSFYNNEISEKSEIFDDQFSVERPDGSNFTLKIRSTKLEDSAMYFCASRISSFNYGYTFGSGTRLTVV.

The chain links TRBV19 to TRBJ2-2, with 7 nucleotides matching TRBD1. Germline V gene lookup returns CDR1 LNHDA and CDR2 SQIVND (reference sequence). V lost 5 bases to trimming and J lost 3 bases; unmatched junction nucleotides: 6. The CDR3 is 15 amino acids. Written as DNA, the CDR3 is TGTGCCAGTAGTTGGACAGGAGCTTACACCGGGGAGCTGTTTTTT. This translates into CASSWTGAYTGELFF.

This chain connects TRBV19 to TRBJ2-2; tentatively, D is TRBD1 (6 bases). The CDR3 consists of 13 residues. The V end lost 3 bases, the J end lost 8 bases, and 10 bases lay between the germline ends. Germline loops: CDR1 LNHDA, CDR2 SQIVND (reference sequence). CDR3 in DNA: TGTGCCAGTAGTATTTGGGGGCAAGGGGAGCTGTTTTTT. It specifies CASSIWGQGELFF.

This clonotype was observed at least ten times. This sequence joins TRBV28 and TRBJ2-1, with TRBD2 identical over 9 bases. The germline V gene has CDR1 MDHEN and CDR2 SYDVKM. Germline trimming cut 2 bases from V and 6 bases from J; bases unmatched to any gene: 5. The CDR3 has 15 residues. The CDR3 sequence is CASSLRLAGSNEQFF. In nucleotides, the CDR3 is TGTGCCAGCAGTTTACGGCTAGCGGGAAGCAATGAGCAGTTCTTC.

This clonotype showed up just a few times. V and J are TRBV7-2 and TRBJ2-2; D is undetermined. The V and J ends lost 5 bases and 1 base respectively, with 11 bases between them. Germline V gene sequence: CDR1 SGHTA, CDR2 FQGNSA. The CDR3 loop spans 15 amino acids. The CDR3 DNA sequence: TGTGCCAGCAGCCAATATTCGGGGAACACCGGGGAGCTGTTTTTT. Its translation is CASSQYSGNTGELFF.

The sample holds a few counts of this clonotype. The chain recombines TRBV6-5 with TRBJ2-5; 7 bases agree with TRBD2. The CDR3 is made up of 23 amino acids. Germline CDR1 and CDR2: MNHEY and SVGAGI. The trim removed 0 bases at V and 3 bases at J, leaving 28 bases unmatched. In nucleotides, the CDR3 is TGTGCCAGCAGTTACTCGATCTACGGGATGTTTTCGAACGCGGGAGATAACAAAGAGACCCAGTACTTC. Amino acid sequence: CASSYSIYGMFSNAGDNKETQYF.

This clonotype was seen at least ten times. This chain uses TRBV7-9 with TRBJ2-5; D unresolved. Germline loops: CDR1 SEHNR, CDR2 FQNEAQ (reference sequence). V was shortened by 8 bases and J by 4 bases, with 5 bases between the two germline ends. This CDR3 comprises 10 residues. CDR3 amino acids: CASERETQYF. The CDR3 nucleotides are TGTGCCAGCGAACGAGAGACCCAGTACTTC.

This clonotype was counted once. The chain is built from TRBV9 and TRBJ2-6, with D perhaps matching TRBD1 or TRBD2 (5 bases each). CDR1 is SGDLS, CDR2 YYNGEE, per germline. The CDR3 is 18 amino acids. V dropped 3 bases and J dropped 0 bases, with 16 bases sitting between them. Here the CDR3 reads CASSARDGFFSGANVLTF. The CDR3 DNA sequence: TGTGCCAGCAGCGCACGGGACGGCTTCTTCTCTGGGGCCAACGTCCTGACTTTC.

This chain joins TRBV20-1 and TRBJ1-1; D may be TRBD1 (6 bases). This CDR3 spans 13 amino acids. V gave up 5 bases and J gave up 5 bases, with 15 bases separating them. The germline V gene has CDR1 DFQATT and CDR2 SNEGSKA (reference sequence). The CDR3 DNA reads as TGCAGTGCTGACTGGAGACAGGAGACTGAAGCTTTCTTT. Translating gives CSADWRQETEAFF.

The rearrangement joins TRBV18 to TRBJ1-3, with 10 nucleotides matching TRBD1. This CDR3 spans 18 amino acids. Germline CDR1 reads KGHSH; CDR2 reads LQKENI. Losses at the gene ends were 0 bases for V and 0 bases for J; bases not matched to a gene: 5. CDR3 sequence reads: CASSPPGTGVDSGNTIYF. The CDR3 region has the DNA TGTGCCAGCTCACCACCCGGGACAGGGGTAGACTCTGGAAACACCATATATTTT.

The CDR3 spells CASSSWGAGGTDTQYF. The CDR3 region has the DNA TGTGCCAGCAGCTCCTGGGGGGCTGGCGGCACAGATACGCAGTATTTT. This rearrangement joins TRBV7-2 to TRBJ2-3; D might be TRBD1 or TRBD2, each matching 6 bases. The CDR3 sequence is 16 residues long. Trimming stripped 4 bases from V and 1 base from J, with 15 bases between. Germline V gene sequence: CDR1 SGHTA, CDR2 FQGNSA.

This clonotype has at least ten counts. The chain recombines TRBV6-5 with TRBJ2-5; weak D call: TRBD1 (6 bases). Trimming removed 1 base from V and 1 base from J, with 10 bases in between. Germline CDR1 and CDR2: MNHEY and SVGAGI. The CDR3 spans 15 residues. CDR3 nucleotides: TGTGCCAGCAGTTACTTTGGACAGTCCCAAGAGACCCAGTACTTC. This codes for CASSYFGQSQETQYF.

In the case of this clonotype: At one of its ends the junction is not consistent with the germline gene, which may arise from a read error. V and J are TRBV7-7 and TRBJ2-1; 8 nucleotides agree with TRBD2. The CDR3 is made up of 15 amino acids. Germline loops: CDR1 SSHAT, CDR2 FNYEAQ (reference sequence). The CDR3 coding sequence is TGTGCTAGCAGCTTACTCGGCGGGAGGTTAGATGAGCAGTTCTTC. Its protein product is CASSLLGGRLDEQFF.

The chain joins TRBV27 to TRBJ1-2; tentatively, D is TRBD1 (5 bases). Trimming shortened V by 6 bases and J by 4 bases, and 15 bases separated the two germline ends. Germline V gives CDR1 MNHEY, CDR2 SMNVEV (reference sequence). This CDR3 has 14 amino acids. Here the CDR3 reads CASRSLGTVYGYTF. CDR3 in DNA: TGTGCCAGCAGGTCTCTTGGGACGGTCTATGGCTACACCTTC.

The CDR3 spells CASSYSRGTSGANVLTF. Written as DNA, the CDR3 is TGTGCCAGCAGTTACTCGAGGGGGACCTCTGGGGCCAACGTCCTGACTTTC. The gene calls are TRBV6-5 and TRBJ2-6; D might be TRBD1 (6 bases). The V gene lost 0 bases and the J gene lost 0 bases, with 9 bases spanning the gap. The CDR3 is made up of 17 amino acids. Per the germline V gene, CDR1 is MNHEY and CDR2 is SVGAGI.

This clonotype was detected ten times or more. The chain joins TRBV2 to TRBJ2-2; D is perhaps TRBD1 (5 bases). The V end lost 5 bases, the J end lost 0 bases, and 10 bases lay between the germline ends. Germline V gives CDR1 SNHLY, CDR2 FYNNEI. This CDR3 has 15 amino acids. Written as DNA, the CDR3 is TGTGCCAGCAGTCGAGACAGCGCGAACACCGGGGAGCTGTTTTTT. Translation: CASSRDSANTGELFF.

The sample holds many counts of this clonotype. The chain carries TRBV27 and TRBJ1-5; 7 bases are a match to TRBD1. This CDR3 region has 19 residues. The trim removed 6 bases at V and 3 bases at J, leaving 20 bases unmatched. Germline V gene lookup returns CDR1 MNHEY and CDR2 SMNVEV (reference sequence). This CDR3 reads CASSSRLSPLTGPNQPQHF. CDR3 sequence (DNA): TGTGCCAGCAGCTCCAGGCTATCCCCACTGACAGGGCCCAATCAGCCCCAGCATTTT.